Listed below are T cell receptor beta chains from one sample, sequenced in a study of beta chain features in type 1 diabetes. Sequenced by immunoSEQ multiplex PCR; TCRdb stores in-frame clones only, minus some. The sample lists under 250,000 clones, 25% to 35% occurring once. The sample comprised central memory CD4+ T cells from blood. These receptors were obtained from a man aged 25-40 years in good health. Each CDR3 is given with its conserved first and last residue. A D gene is named only where the DNA matches it firmly. Part of the rows lack a size; the others show once, few, many or a class for expanded clones.

D gene: -
clone size: -
J gene: TRBJ2-1
V gene: TRBV13
CDR3 DNA: TGTGCCAGCAGCCCTCGGACAGCGTACAATGAGCAGTTCTTC
CDR3 protein: CASSPRTAYNEQFF

D gene: TRBD2
clone size: -
J gene: TRBJ2-3
V gene: TRBV11-3
CDR3 DNA: TGTGCCAGCAGCCTAGGGACTAGCGGACTATCTAGCACAGATACGCAGTATTTT
CDR3 protein: CASSLGTSGLSSTDTQYF

D gene: -
clone size: few
J gene: TRBJ1-6
V gene: TRBV7-2
CDR3 DNA: TGTGCCAGCAGTGACCGGGTCTCCTATAATTCACCCCTCCACTTT
CDR3 protein: CASSDRVSYNSPLHF

D gene: -
clone size: -
J gene: TRBJ1-5
V gene: TRBV7-9
CDR3 DNA: TGTGCCAGCAGTTACCAGGGGCACCAGCCCCAGCATTTT
CDR3 protein: CASSYQGHQPQHF

D gene: -
clone size: -
J gene: TRBJ1-1
V gene: TRBV4-3
CDR3 DNA: TGCGCCAGCAGCCAAGATCGGACCAGGAGAGCTTTCTTT
CDR3 protein: CASSQDRTRRAFF

D gene: TRBD2
clone size: -
J gene: TRBJ2-7
V gene: TRBV14
CDR3 DNA: TGTGCCAGCAGCGCGGGACTAGCGGGAGAAATGGCCTACGAGCAGTACTTC
CDR3 protein: CASSAGLAGEMAYEQYF

D gene: TRBD2
clone size: few
J gene: TRBJ2-1
V gene: TRBV7-2
CDR3 DNA: TGTGCCAGCAGCTTGGGTCACCTAGCGGGAGGGCCAGGGGATGAGCAGTTCTTC
CDR3 protein: CASSLGHLAGGPGDEQFF

D gene: TRBD1
clone size: many
J gene: TRBJ1-5
V gene: TRBV5-1
CDR3 DNA: TGCGCCAGCAGCTTAAGAACAGGGGGCGATCAGCCCCAGCATTTT
CDR3 protein: CASSLRTGGDQPQHF

D gene: TRBD2
clone size: -
J gene: TRBJ2-1
V gene: TRBV29-1
CDR3 DNA: TGCAGCGCTTCTCCACTAGCGGTTAATGAGCAGTTCTTC
CDR3 protein: CSASPLAVNEQFF

D gene: -
clone size: many
J gene: TRBJ2-5
V gene: TRBV2
CDR3 DNA: TGTGCCAGCAAAGGGGAAGGGAAAGAGACCCAGTACTTC
CDR3 protein: CASKGEGKETQYF

D gene: -
clone size: few
J gene: TRBJ2-1
V gene: TRBV6-6
CDR3 DNA: TGTGCCATCAGCCCTAGCTCCTACAATGAGCAGTTCTTC
CDR3 protein: CAISPSSYNEQFF

D gene: -
clone size: -
J gene: TRBJ1-2
V gene: TRBV10-3
CDR3 DNA: TGTGCCATCAGTGAGGAGTATGGCTACACCTTC
CDR3 protein: CAISEEYGYTF

D gene: TRBD2
clone size: few
J gene: TRBJ2-1
V gene: TRBV9
CDR3 DNA: TGTGCCAGCAGCGCTTTAGCGGGAGGCTCCTACAATGAGCAGTTCTTC
CDR3 protein: CASSALAGGSYNEQFF

D gene: -
clone size: -
J gene: TRBJ2-3
V gene: TRBV9
CDR3 DNA: TGTGCCAGCAGTCCTACCTATCAGTCGCAGTATTTT
CDR3 protein: CASSPTYQSQYF

D gene: TRBD2
clone size: -
J gene: TRBJ2-5
V gene: TRBV10-3
CDR3 DNA: TGTGCCATCAGTGAGTCGGGAGCGCTAGCGGGAGGGTTTCAAGAGACCCAGTACTTC
CDR3 protein: CAISESGALAGGFQETQYF

D gene: TRBD2
clone size: once
J gene: TRBJ2-3
V gene: TRBV5-4
CDR3 DNA: TGTGCCAGCAGACAAACTAGCGGGGGGGCCGGAGATACGCAGTATTTT
CDR3 protein: CASRQTSGGAGDTQYF

D gene: -
clone size: few
J gene: TRBJ1-1
V gene: TRBV7-9
CDR3 DNA: TGTGCCAGCAGCTTAAGTAGGGAAAGTGAAGCTTTCTTT
CDR3 protein: CASSLSRESEAFF

D gene: TRBD1
clone size: few
J gene: TRBJ2-7
V gene: TRBV6-1
CDR3 DNA: TGTGCCAGCATCAGACAGGGATCCTACGAGCAGTACTTC
CDR3 protein: CASIRQGSYEQYF

D gene: -
clone size: few
J gene: TRBJ2-7
V gene: TRBV9
CDR3 DNA: TGTGCCAGCAGCCCTGTAGGGGAGCCCTACGAGCAGTACTTC
CDR3 protein: CASSPVGEPYEQYF

D gene: -
clone size: -
J gene: TRBJ1-1
V gene: TRBV23-1
CDR3 DNA: TGCGCCAGCAGTCAATATTGGCCCCGCAACACTGAAGCTTTCTTT
CDR3 protein: CASSQYWPRNTEAFF

D gene: TRBD1
clone size: few
J gene: TRBJ2-7
V gene: TRBV18
CDR3 DNA: TGTGCCAGCTCACCGGGACAGACTATATACGAGCAGTACTTC
CDR3 protein: CASSPGQTIYEQYF

D gene: TRBD2
clone size: -
J gene: TRBJ2-5
V gene: TRBV7-2
CDR3 DNA: TGTGCCAGCAGCTTAGAGACTAGCGGAGGATGGGAGACCCAGTACTTC
CDR3 protein: CASSLETSGGWETQYF

D gene: TRBD1
clone size: many
J gene: TRBJ1-1
V gene: TRBV6-1
CDR3 DNA: TGTGCCAGCTCCCGGGACAGGTCCGAAAACACTGAAGCTTTCTTT
CDR3 protein: CASSRDRSENTEAFF

D gene: TRBD1
clone size: few
J gene: TRBJ2-5
V gene: TRBV7-2
CDR3 DNA: TGTGCCAGCAGCTCCAGAGACAGGGCACAAGAGACCCAGTACTTC
CDR3 protein: CASSSRDRAQETQYF

D gene: -
clone size: few
J gene: TRBJ1-5
V gene: TRBV7-8
CDR3 DNA: TGTGCCAGCAGCACAACAGATAGCAATCAGCCCCAGCATTTT
CDR3 protein: CASSTTDSNQPQHF

D gene: -
clone size: few
J gene: TRBJ1-1
V gene: TRBV9
CDR3 DNA: TGTGCCAGCAGCGTAGATGGTTACATGAACACTGAAGCTTTCTTT
CDR3 protein: CASSVDGYMNTEAFF

D gene: -
clone size: -
J gene: TRBJ2-1
V gene: TRBV28
CDR3 DNA: TGTGCCAGCAGCCACCAGGGGATGTCGTACAATGAGCAGTTCTTC
CDR3 protein: CASSHQGMSYNEQFF

D gene: -
clone size: -
J gene: TRBJ2-1
V gene: TRBV25-1
CDR3 DNA: TGTGCCAGCAGTGAATCGAGCTCCCGGTGGTTCTTC
CDR3 protein: CASSESSSRWFF

D gene: TRBD1
clone size: -
J gene: TRBJ2-1
V gene: TRBV10-3
CDR3 DNA: TGTGCCCACGGACAGGGCTACGTTGAGCAGTTCTTC
CDR3 protein: CAHGQGYVEQFF

D gene: -
clone size: -
J gene: TRBJ2-5
V gene: TRBV29-1
CDR3 DNA: TGCAGCGTTGATAATTTAAAAGAGACCCAGTACTTC
CDR3 protein: CSVDNLKETQYF

D gene: -
clone size: -
J gene: TRBJ1-2
V gene: TRBV19
CDR3 DNA: TGTGCCAGTAGTATCTGGGACGCCACTAACTATGGCTACACCTTC
CDR3 protein: CASSIWDATNYGYTF

D gene: TRBD2
clone size: -
J gene: TRBJ2-3
V gene: TRBV2
CDR3 DNA: TGTGCCAGCAGAGAGACTAGCGGGAATGCGGGTTGGGGGCAGTATTTT
CDR3 protein: CASRETSGNAGWGQYF

D gene: TRBD2
clone size: once
J gene: TRBJ2-3
V gene: TRBV5-4
CDR3 DNA: TGTGCCAGCAGCTTAATAGCGGGGGGGCCGGGAGATACGCAGTATTTT
CDR3 protein: CASSLIAGGPGDTQYF

D gene: -
clone size: -
J gene: TRBJ1-1
V gene: TRBV7-2
CDR3 DNA: TGTGCCAGCAGCCTATCAGGGCCCACTGAAGCTTTCTTT
CDR3 protein: CASSLSGPTEAFF

D gene: TRBD1
clone size: -
J gene: TRBJ1-1
V gene: TRBV27
CDR3 DNA: TGTGCCAGCAGTTTTGGGACAGTGTTCACTGAAGCTTTCTTT
CDR3 protein: CASSFGTVFTEAFF

D gene: TRBD1
clone size: -
J gene: TRBJ1-4
V gene: TRBV2
CDR3 DNA: TGTGCCAGCAGTGGGGACAGGGGCACTAATGAAAAACTGTTTTTT
CDR3 protein: CASSGDRGTNEKLFF

D gene: -
clone size: few
J gene: TRBJ2-1
V gene: TRBV6-5
CDR3 DNA: TGTGCCAGCAGTTACGCGGACAGCTCCTACAATGAGCAGTTCTTC
CDR3 protein: CASSYADSSYNEQFF

D gene: -
clone size: -
J gene: TRBJ1-6
V gene: TRBV9
CDR3 DNA: TGTGCCAGCAACACAATCCCTAATTCACCCCTCCACTTT
CDR3 protein: CASNTIPNSPLHF

D gene: TRBD2
clone size: few
J gene: TRBJ2-1
V gene: TRBV27
CDR3 DNA: TGTGCCAGCAGTTCCCTTGTGCGGGAGACCTCCTACAATGAGCAGTTCTTC
CDR3 protein: CASSSLVRETSYNEQFF

D gene: TRBD2
clone size: -
J gene: TRBJ2-4
V gene: TRBV4-3
CDR3 DNA: TGCGCCAGCAGCCCGGGCCCCCGGGCGGGAGGGCCGGACATTCAGTACTTC
CDR3 protein: CASSPGPRAGGPDIQYF

D gene: TRBD2
clone size: -
J gene: TRBJ2-5
V gene: TRBV5-4
CDR3 DNA: TGTGCCAGCAGCTCCTGGGGTAGCGGGGGGTCCGGGACCCAGTACTTC
CDR3 protein: CASSSWGSGGSGTQYF

D gene: -
clone size: -
J gene: TRBJ2-3
V gene: TRBV7-8
CDR3 DNA: TGTGCCAGCAGCCGGACGGGGATCACAGATACGCAGTATTTT
CDR3 protein: CASSRTGITDTQYF

D gene: TRBD1
clone size: -
J gene: TRBJ2-7
V gene: TRBV29-1
CDR3 DNA: TGCAGCGTCCTAGGACAGGGGGGCGCCTACGAGCAGTACTTC
CDR3 protein: CSVLGQGGAYEQYF

D gene: -
clone size: few
J gene: TRBJ1-5
V gene: TRBV7-9
CDR3 DNA: TGTGCCAGCAGCTTAGCCCGGGACATCGGGCGTGGAAATCAGCCCCAGCATTTT
CDR3 protein: CASSLARDIGRGNQPQHF

D gene: TRBD1
clone size: -
J gene: TRBJ2-1
V gene: TRBV27
CDR3 DNA: TGTGCCAGCAGTTCTACCCGGGACAGGGGTGAGCAGTTCTTC
CDR3 protein: CASSSTRDRGEQFF

D gene: -
clone size: -
J gene: TRBJ2-5
V gene: TRBV30
CDR3 DNA: TGTGCCTGGAGTGACGTCAGGGGTTGGCGGACGGAGACCCAGTACTTC
CDR3 protein: CAWSDVRGWRTETQYF